This T cell receptor (beta chain) came from a study of CD8+CD57+ T cells in acquired aplastic anemia. General study points: Simpson's diversity of CD8+ cells was not significantly different in patients compared with controls.

Patients picked for sequencing had shown CD8+CD57+ cell expansion detected by flow cytometry. The germline gives CDR1 SGHTA, CDR2 FQGTGA. The V end lost 6 bases, the J end lost 4 bases, and 12 bases lay between the germline ends. CDR3 length: 13 amino acids. For CDR3 and TCR beta VDJ profiling, genomic DNA was the template used. One entry per CDR3 protein results from TCRdb running MiXCR on the reads. In the table there are around 170,000 distinct CDR3 sequences, around 45% of which are singletons. Comments on this clonotype: Its antigen is unidentified.

This clonotype was sampled from a human donor with aplastic anemia. Sequenced input: sorted CD4+, CD8+, or CD8+CD57+ T cells (not recorded which) from PBMCs. The rearrangement links TRBV7-3 to TRBJ1-1; TRBD1 might be the D (5 bases). CDR3 nucleotides: TGTGCCAGCAGTTCAGGGTACGGCACTGAAGCTTTCTTT. Encoded protein: CASSSGYGTEAFF.